The 24 T cell receptor beta chains below all came from one sample that was sequenced in a study of blood T cells in healthy people across ages. A second about 6 to 11 cycle PCR used barcoded and J-beta primers. Via MiXCR, TCRdb re-called the 5' RACE reads, giving one row per CDR3 protein. Here the sample spans fewer than 1.5 million distinct CDR3 sequences, around two fifths being singletons. The specimen was blood. All receptors come from a woman under 30 in good health.

CDR3 protein: CASSPAGLEGEQYF. The DNA for the CDR3 is TGTGCCAGCAGTCCCGCTGGACTAGAGGGTGAGCAGTACTTC. The chain carries TRBV12-3 or TRBV12-4 and TRBJ2-4, with TRBD2 identical over 7 bases. This CDR3 is 14 amino acids long. V dropped 5 bases and J dropped 13; count of bases not matched to a gene: 14.

This clonotype was counted a few times. The V and J genes are TRBV20-1 and TRBJ2-7; no firm D call. The CDR3 is 11 residues long. The ends were cut back, 3 bases at V and 4 bases at J, with 7 bases in the middle. CDR1 DFQATT and CDR2 SNEGSKA come from the germline V gene (reference sequence). The CDR3 reads CSASGQYEQYF. CDR3 bases: TGCAGTGCTAGTGGGCAGTACGAGCAGTACTTC.

J is TRBJ2-3 and V is TRBV14; no clear D gene. The CDR3 has 13 residues. Germline V gene sequence: CDR1 SGHDN, CDR2 FVKESK. Trimming left V 1 base short and J 5 bases short, with 7 bases between. The CDR3 sequence is CASSQGQRDTQYF. The CDR3 DNA follows: TGTGCCAGCAGCCAAGGGCAGCGAGATACGCAGTATTTT.

This clonotype was seen a few times. This rearrangement joins TRBV10-3 to TRBJ2-3, with D possibly TRBD1 on 5 matching bases. The CDR3 extends over 14 amino acids. Trimming stripped 2 bases from V and 3 bases from J, with 9 bases between. Germline V CDR1 and CDR2: ENHRY, SYGVKD. DNA for the CDR3: TGTGCCATCAGTGAGGGTACAGGAACAGATACGCAGTATTTT. The encoded protein is CAISEGTGTDTQYF.

The sample holds one count of this clonotype. This rearrangement joins TRBV7-9 to TRBJ2-3; a weak D match, TRBD1 (6 bases). The V end was cut by 5 bases, the J end by 5 bases, with 14 bases between. The CDR3 sequence is 14 residues long. Per the germline V gene, CDR1 is SEHNR and CDR2 is FQNEAQ (reference sequence). CDR3 nucleotide sequence: TGTGCCAGCAGCCTAAGGGGGAGACAAGATACGCAGTATTTT. It encodes CASSLRGRQDTQYF.

The chain uses TRBV20-1 and TRBJ1-3; D perhaps matches TRBD1 (5 bases). The CDR3 is 15 residues long. Germline lookup yields CDR1 DFQATT and CDR2 SNEGSKA (reference sequence). The ends were cut back, 1 base at V and 2 bases at J, with 12 bases in the middle. CDR3 protein: CSARGGEGAGNTIYF. The CDR3 nucleotides read TGCAGTGCTAGAGGGGGGGAGGGAGCTGGAAACACCATATATTTT.

A note on this clonotype: Germline and junction disagree at one end, which may indicate a read error. The rearrangement uses TRBV4-1 and TRBJ2-3; the D gene could be TRBD1 or TRBD2 (5 bases each). Germline V gene lookup returns CDR1 MGHRA and CDR2 YSYEKL. The CDR3 covers 18 residues. As DNA, the CDR3 is TGCGCCAGCAGCCAAGGCCCTCCGAGGGACGGGGCCCCTAATACGCGGTATTTT. This translates into CASSQGPPRDGAPNTRYF.

The V call is TRBV15, the J call TRBJ2-4, with D possibly TRBD2 on 5 matching bases. The CDR3 totals 15 residues. Germline V gives CDR1 LNHNV, CDR2 YYDKDF (reference sequence). V was shortened by 0 bases and J by 2 bases, with 8 bases between the two germline ends. This chain's CDR3 is CATSRDGGPKNIQYF. The CDR3 nucleotides are TGTGCCACCAGCAGAGATGGCGGGCCCAAAAACATTCAGTACTTC.

The chain uses TRBV5-6 and TRBJ2-5; D possibly uses TRBD1 or TRBD2 (5 bases each). This CDR3 spans 15 amino acids. The V gene's germline CDR1 is SGHDT and CDR2 YYEEEE. Trimming took 0 bases from V and 5 from J, leaving 14 bases between them. CDR3 sequence (DNA): TGTGCCAGCAGCTTGGCCGTGGGGGAAACGGAGACCCAGTACTTC. Its protein is CASSLAVGETETQYF.

The J gene is TRBJ2-3, the V gene TRBV2, with 8 positions matching TRBD1. The CDR3 totals 16 residues. The V gene's germline CDR1 is SNHLY and CDR2 FYNNEI. Trimming at V came to 2 bases and at J to 6 bases, leaving 10 bases not matched to a gene. The CDR3 DNA sequence: TGTGCCAGCAGTGAATTCGGTACAGGGGGTGGCGATACGCAGTATTTT. Translation gives CASSEFGTGGGDTQYF.

The chain employs TRBV2 and TRBJ1-2; D remains unclear. Germline CDR1 SNHLY, CDR2 FYNNEI. The CDR3 is 14 residues long. V was shortened by 4 bases and J by 2 bases, with 11 bases between the two germline ends. The CDR3 protein is CASSVGRPNYGYTF. The CDR3 DNA reads as TGTGCCAGCAGTGTAGGTAGACCAAACTATGGCTACACCTTC.

V is TRBV14 and J is TRBJ2-7, with D unresolved. The CDR3 covers 13 residues. V was pared by 3 bases and J by 4 bases, with 10 bases between. CDR1 SGHDN and CDR2 FVKESK come from the germline V gene. As DNA, the CDR3 is TGTGCCAGCAGCCACCTCGAATTTTACGAGCAGTACTTC. This gives the protein CASSHLEFYEQYF.

This clonotype has a single count. The J gene is TRBJ1-1, the V gene TRBV4-1; 10 bases are shared with TRBD1. This CDR3 spans 14 amino acids. Germline-derived CDR1 and CDR2 are MGHRA and YSYEKL. V trimming: 3 bases; J trimming: 8 bases; junction bases outside the gene matches: 6. The CDR3 DNA follows: TGCGCCAGCAGCCAGAGGGGACAGGGGCGGGAAGCTTTCTTT. This translates into CASSQRGQGREAFF.

This chain uses TRBV4-2 with TRBJ2-3, with 9 bases that match TRBD1. Trimming at V came to 3 bases and at J to 4 bases, leaving 20 bases not matched to a gene. The CDR3 contains 20 residues. The germline V gene encodes CDR1 LGHNA and CDR2 YNFKEQ. The CDR3 nucleotides read TGTGCCAGCAGCCACAAAGGGGAAGATGGACAGGGGTCGAGTTCAGATACGCAGTATTTT. Protein product: CASSHKGEDGQGSSSDTQYF.

This clonotype was seen a few times. The chain carries TRBV27 and TRBJ2-6, with TRBD1 matching over 8 bases. Germline V gene lookup returns CDR1 MNHEY and CDR2 SMNVEV (reference sequence). After removal of 4 bases from V and 4 bases from J, the junction contained 3 bases not matched to a gene. This CDR3 contains 15 residues. The CDR3: CASSWTGSGANVLTF. As DNA, the CDR3 is TGTGCCAGCAGTTGGACAGGGTCCGGGGCCAACGTCCTGACTTTC.

The V call is TRBV9, the J call TRBJ2-3; 13 bases are a match to TRBD2. The ends lost 3 bases at V and 4 bases at J; junction bases unmatched: 8. This CDR3 region has 17 residues. Germline V gene sequence: CDR1 SGDLS, CDR2 YYNGEE. This CDR3 is CASSALLTSGGADTQYF. CDR3 coding DNA: TGTGCCAGCAGCGCGCTTCTAACTAGCGGGGGGGCAGATACGCAGTATTTT.

The rearrangement uses TRBV24-1 and TRBJ2-3; D is possibly TRBD1 or TRBD2 (5 bases each). Germline CDR1 KGHDR, CDR2 SFDVKD. Trimming took 5 bases from V and 2 from J, leaving 10 bases between them. This CDR3 has 14 residues. The CDR3 spells CATSVGVDTDTQYF. The CDR3 region has the DNA TGTGCCACCAGTGTGGGGGTCGACACAGATACGCAGTATTTT.

The chain employs TRBV6-5 and TRBJ2-3; 11 bases are a match to TRBD2. Germline CDR1 is MNHEY and CDR2 is SVGAGI. V shed 3 bases, J shed 2 bases, and the junction held 4 bases outside the gene matches. The CDR3 length is 16 residues. The CDR3 coding sequence is TGTGCCAGCAGTTATTCTAGCGGGGGGTTCACAGATACGCAGTATTTT. Its translation is CASSYSSGGFTDTQYF.

This sequence joins TRBV6-1 and TRBJ1-5; D remains unclear. Looked up from germline, CDR1 is MNHNS and CDR2 is SASEGT. The germline V and J ends were trimmed by 1 base and 0 bases, with 7 bases remaining between them. There are 15 residues in the CDR3. CDR3 protein: CASSEVQHSNQPQHF. CDR3 sequence (DNA): TGTGCCAGCAGTGAAGTACAGCATAGCAATCAGCCCCAGCATTTT.

The CDR3 is CASSPGLPDYEQYF. As DNA, the CDR3 is TGTGCCAGCTCACCGGGACTGCCTGACTACGAGCAGTACTTC. The genes are TRBV18 and TRBJ2-4; D may be TRBD2 (6 bases). TRBJ2-7 matches the DNA end more closely, so the J call is doubtful. Germline V gene lookup returns CDR1 KGHSH and CDR2 LQKENI. CDR3 length equals 14 residues.

This chain uses TRBV7-9 with TRBJ2-7; unclear D gene. Germline V lookup: CDR1 SEHNR, CDR2 FQNEAQ (reference sequence). The CDR3 sequence is 15 residues long. Trimming cost V 2 bases and J 0 bases, with 11 bases left between them. The CDR3 here is CASSLRGPPSYEQYF. CDR3 nucleotide sequence: TGTGCCAGCAGCTTACGAGGACCTCCCTCCTACGAGCAGTACTTC.

The chain links TRBV14 to TRBJ2-1, with 9 bases that match TRBD2. There are 16 residues in the CDR3. Germline CDR1 reads SGHDN; CDR2 reads FVKESK. V shed 4 bases, J shed 9 bases, and the junction held 13 bases outside the gene matches. The CDR3 DNA follows: TGTGCCAGCAGCCCTAGACGGGATAGCGGGAGCCCTGAGCAGTTCTTC. The encoded protein is CASSPRRDSGSPEQFF.

This sequence joins TRBV2 and TRBJ1-2; D remains ambiguous. CDR1 is SNHLY and CDR2 is FYNNEI in the germline V gene. CDR3 length equals 12 residues. V was shortened by 4 bases and J by 7 bases, with 10 bases between the two germline ends. The CDR3 bases are TGTGCCAGCAGTGCACAGTTAGGTGGCTACACCTTC. Its protein product is CASSAQLGGYTF. Full variable domain (rest looked up from reference TRBV2 and TRBJ1-2): EPEVTQTPSHQVTQMGQEVILRCVPISNHLYFYWYRQILGQKVEFLVSFYNNEISEKSEIFDDQFSVERPDGSNFTLKIRSTKLEDSAMYFCASSAQLGGYTFGSGTRLTVV.

CDR3 sequence reads: CSARPTGANTEAFF. CDR3 sequence (DNA): TGCAGTGCTCGTCCGACAGGGGCGAACACTGAAGCTTTCTTT. This chain joins TRBV20-1 and TRBJ1-1; 8 nucleotides agree with TRBD1. CDR3 length equals 14 residues. V trimming: 5 bases; J trimming: 1 base; junction bases outside the gene matches: 6. CDR1 DFQATT and CDR2 SNEGSKA come from the germline V gene (reference sequence).